Each of the 27 T cell receptor beta chains below was sequenced from the same sample in a study of T cell responses to AZD1222 COVID-19 vaccine. Assay used: immunoSEQ multiplex PCR; TCRdb lists only in-frame clones, some missing. This table has some 150,000 clones, around 91% appearing once. Material: peripheral blood, obtained on day 0 of AZD1222 vaccination. The receptors shown here come from an adult in good health.

The chain is built from TRBV25-1 and TRBJ2-7; 8 bases are a match to TRBD1. Trimming cost V 6 bases and J 1 base; bases outside gene matches: 2. CDR3 length: 13 amino acids. The V gene's germline CDR1 is MGHDK and CDR2 SYGVNS. The CDR3 reads CASSRDRSYEQYF. DNA for the CDR3: TGTGCCAGCAGCCGGGACAGGTCCTACGAGCAGTACTTC.

The chain couples TRBV2 to TRBJ1-3; the match to TRBD1 covers 9 bases. The CDR3 covers 16 residues. Germline V gene data show CDR1 as SNHLY and CDR2 as FYNNEI. Trimming at V came to 7 bases and at J to 0 bases, leaving 7 bases not matched to a gene. The CDR3 DNA follows: TGTGCCAGCAACTCGGGACAGGGAGGCTCTGGAAACACCATATATTTT. Translated, it gives CASNSGQGGSGNTIYF.

This chain uses TRBV6-4 with TRBJ2-1; 12 bases map to TRBD2. Germline CDR1 MRHNA, CDR2 SNTAGT. This CDR3 region has 15 residues. V lost 5 bases, J lost 10 bases, and 9 bases stayed unmatched. The CDR3 spells CASSSDGLAGLEQFF. CDR3 coding DNA: TGTGCCAGCAGTTCTGATGGACTAGCGGGGTTGGAGCAGTTCTTC.

The chain employs TRBV3-1 (or the pseudogene TRBV3-2) and TRBJ2-3; 15 positions match TRBD2. The CDR3 contains 16 residues. The trim removed 4 bases at V and 6 bases at J, leaving 5 bases unmatched. Germline V lookup: CDR1 LGHDT, CDR2 YNNKEL (reference sequence). The CDR3 spells CASSLRTSGGADTQYF. CDR3 sequence (DNA): TGTGCCAGCAGCCTCCGGACTAGCGGGGGGGCGGATACGCAGTATTTT.

V usage is TRBV5-8 and J usage is TRBJ2-7, with D perhaps matching TRBD2 (6 bases). The ends were cut back, 0 bases at V and 2 bases at J, with 12 bases in the middle. The germline V gene has CDR1 SGHTS and CDR2 YDEGEE. This CDR3 has 15 amino acids. CDR3 region: CASSLVSGDTYEQYF. In DNA form, the CDR3 reads TGTGCCAGCAGCTTGGTTTCGGGAGATACCTACGAGCAGTACTTC.

The chain joins TRBV21-1 to TRBJ2-5; the D call of TRBD2 is as the table states it, not checked on the DNA. TRBV21-1 corresponds to a pseudogene. This CDR3 spans 14 amino acids. The CDR3 DNA sequence: TGTGCCAGCAGCAAAGACTCGGGCCAAGAGACCCAGTACTTC. Encoded protein: CASSKDSGQETQYF.

The chain has TRBV12-5 and TRBJ2-3; 7 bases line up with TRBD1. The V segment lost 0 bases and the J segment 1 base; nucleotides outside the gene matches: 1. The CDR3 contains 15 residues. The germline V gene encodes CDR1 LGHNT and CDR2 FRNRAP. The CDR3, as DNA: TGTGCTAGTGGTTTGGTCACAGGGGGCACAGATACGCAGTATTTT. This sequence encodes CASGLVTGGTDTQYF.

The chain joins TRBV7-2 to TRBJ2-1; 7 bases map to TRBD1. Looked up from germline, CDR1 is SGHTA and CDR2 is FQGNSA. V gave up 5 bases and J gave up 2 bases; unmatched junction bases: 3. The length of the CDR3 is 14 residues. The CDR3 sequence: CASSLGGTYNEQFF. The CDR3 region has the DNA TGTGCCAGCAGCCTAGGGGGCACCTACAATGAGCAGTTCTTC.

The chain couples TRBV19 to TRBJ1-1; tentative D call: TRBD1 (5 bases). Trimming stripped 4 bases from V and 5 bases from J, with 11 bases between. Germline V gene lookup returns CDR1 LNHDA and CDR2 SQIVND (reference sequence). The CDR3 has 13 amino acids. This CDR3 reads CASSSTRGTEAFF. The CDR3 nucleotides are TGTGCCAGTAGTAGCACAAGGGGTACTGAAGCTTTCTTT.

This rearrangement joins TRBV6-5 to TRBJ2-7; the D is unclear. V lost 7 bases and J 2 bases, leaving 18 bases between the germline ends. Looked up from germline, CDR1 is MNHEY and CDR2 is SVGAGI. The CDR3 runs to 15 residues. CDR3: CASKRDKTLTYEQYF. CDR3 bases: TGTGCCAGCAAACGCGACAAGACCCTAACCTACGAGCAGTACTTC.

The sample holds one count of this clone. The rearrangement uses TRBV2 and TRBJ2-1; D gene unclear. Germline V CDR1 and CDR2: SNHLY, FYNNEI. V was shortened by 2 bases and J by 5 bases, with 16 bases between the two germline ends. The CDR3 runs to 16 residues. CDR3 DNA: TGTGCCAGCAGTGAAACCCTCGGAGTGGACCACAATGAGCAGTTCTTC. This encodes CASSETLGVDHNEQFF. Using reference TRBV2 and TRBJ2-1 for the parts outside the CDR3, the full variable domain is EPEVTQTPSHQVTQMGQEVILRCVPISNHLYFYWYRQILGQKVEFLVSFYNNEISEKSEIFDDQFSVERPDGSNFTLKIRSTKLEDSAMYFCASSETLGVDHNEQFFGPGTRLTVL.

The chain is built from TRBV15 and TRBJ1-3; D might be TRBD1 (6 bases). The CDR3 has 16 amino acids. CDR1 is LNHNV and CDR2 is YYDKDF in the germline V gene (reference sequence). Trimming shortened V by 0 bases and J by 0 bases, and 9 bases separated the two germline ends. This chain's CDR3 is CATSRDLGGSGNTIYF. CDR3 DNA: TGTGCCACCAGCAGAGATCTAGGGGGCTCTGGAAACACCATATATTTT.

The chain links TRBV7-3 to TRBJ1-5; a possible D gene is TRBD1 (6 bases). Germline V CDR1 and CDR2: SGHTA, FQGTGA. With 4 bases removed from V and 5 bases from J, the gap between germline ends came to 9 bases. The CDR3 length is 13 residues. DNA of the CDR3: TGTGCCAGCAGCTACAGGGTCCATCAGCCCCAGCATTTT. Its translation: CASSYRVHQPQHF.

The CDR3 protein is CASSQRNSVNTEAFF. CDR3 bases: TGTGCCAGCAGCCAAAGGAATTCGGTAAACACTGAAGCTTTCTTT. V and J are TRBV14 and TRBJ1-1; D uncertain. V was cut by 2 bases and J by 2 bases, with 12 bases left in between. CDR3 size: 15 residues. Germline V gene lookup returns CDR1 SGHDN and CDR2 FVKESK. Variable domain in full (rest from reference TRBV14 and TRBJ1-1): EAGVTQFPSHSVIEKGQTVTLRCDPISGHDNLYWYRRVMGKEIKFLLHFVKESKQDESGMPNNRFLAERTGGTYSTLKVQPAELEDSGVYFCASSQRNSVNTEAFFGQGTRLTVV.

The rearrangement uses TRBV27 and TRBJ1-6; the D gene is possibly TRBD1 (6 bases). Germline-derived CDR1 and CDR2 are MNHEY and SMNVEV (reference sequence). The CDR3 length is 15 residues. The V gene lost 2 bases and the J gene lost 7 bases, with 12 bases spanning the gap. In DNA form, the CDR3 reads TGTGCCAGCAGTTTAATGGGGGCACGGAATTCACCCCTCCACTTT. Its translation: CASSLMGARNSPLHF.

The V gene is TRBV5-5, the J gene TRBJ2-2; D is possibly TRBD2 (6 bases). The V end lost 6 bases, the J end lost 4 bases, and 28 bases lay between the germline ends. CDR1 and CDR2 from the germline V gene are SGHKS and YYEKEE (reference sequence). The CDR3 covers 19 residues. CDR3: CASTDTRRGWQGLTGELFF. The CDR3 coding sequence is TGTGCCAGCACCGATACCCGGAGAGGGTGGCAGGGACTCACCGGGGAGCTGTTTTTT.

The chain recombines TRBV28 with TRBJ1-3; D is perhaps TRBD1 (6 bases). Germline CDR1 reads MDHEN; CDR2 reads SYDVKM. With 7 bases removed from V and 0 bases from J, the gap between germline ends came to 13 bases. The CDR3 loop spans 15 amino acids. CDR3 nucleotide sequence: TGTGCCAGCAAATCGACAGGCAGCTCTGGAAACACCATATATTTT. It yields the protein CASKSTGSSGNTIYF.

This chain uses TRBV5-1 with TRBJ1-4; no firm D call. CDR1 is SGHRS, CDR2 YFSETQ, per germline. The CDR3 has 12 amino acids. V lost 4 bases and J 6 bases, leaving 7 bases between the germline ends. The CDR3 loop reads CASSPLYEKLFF. For the CDR3, the DNA is TGCGCCAGCAGCCCCCTGTATGAAAAACTGTTTTTT.

The chain has TRBV28 and TRBJ1-4, with D perhaps matching TRBD1 (6 bases). Germline V CDR1 and CDR2: MDHEN, SYDVKM. V was clipped by 6 bases and J by 6 bases, with 14 bases between them. The CDR3 has 14 residues. CDR3 coding DNA: TGTGCCAGCAGCCCGGGGGGCGATGATGAAAAACTGTTTTTT. It yields the protein CASSPGGDDEKLFF.

The rearrangement uses TRBV11-2 and TRBJ2-7, with a tentative D call TRBD1 (5 bases). CDR3 length equals 13 residues. V was cut by 5 bases and J by 6 bases, with 14 bases left in between. CDR1 is SGHAT, CDR2 FQNNGV, per germline. The DNA for the CDR3 is TGTGCCAGCAGCCCAGGGATGGGGCCCGAGCAGTACTTC. Its translation: CASSPGMGPEQYF.

The chain recombines TRBV19 with TRBJ2-1; D unresolved. CDR3 length equals 13 residues. With 4 bases removed from V and 3 bases from J, the gap between germline ends came to 7 bases. Per the germline V gene, CDR1 is LNHDA and CDR2 is SQIVND (reference sequence). CDR3 sequence: CASSSTSYNEQFF. In nucleotides, the CDR3 is TGTGCCAGTAGTAGTACAAGCTACAATGAGCAGTTCTTC.

CDR3 protein: CASTQGYTEAFF. The CDR3 DNA follows: TGTGCCAGCACACAGGGCTACACTGAAGCTTTCTTT. The chain recombines TRBV5-6 with TRBJ1-1, with D perhaps TRBD1 (6 bases). Germline assignment: CDR1 SGHDT and CDR2 YYEEEE. The V end was cut by 6 bases, the J end by 3 bases, with 9 bases between. The CDR3 extends over 12 amino acids.

The sample holds one count of this clone. The chain employs TRBV3-1 (or the pseudogene TRBV3-2) and TRBJ2-1, with D unclear. Trimming cost V 5 bases and J 0 bases, with 11 bases left between them. This CDR3 spans 15 amino acids. Germline V gene data show CDR1 as LGHDT and CDR2 as YNNKEL (reference sequence). The DNA for the CDR3 is TGTGCCAGCAGCTCTACACGGAGCTCCTACAATGAGCAGTTCTTC. As protein: CASSSTRSSYNEQFF.

The chain recombines TRBV19 with TRBJ1-5, with D hard to call. This CDR3 comprises 13 residues. Germline V lookup: CDR1 LNHDA, CDR2 SQIVND (reference sequence). V shed 5 bases and J shed 5 bases, with 10 bases lying between them. The CDR3 loop reads CASSFLSDQPQHF. The CDR3 nucleotides read TGTGCCAGTAGTTTCCTTTCAGATCAGCCCCAGCATTTT.

The chain links TRBV19 to TRBJ2-7; perhaps D is TRBD1 or TRBD2 (5 bases each). Per the germline V gene, CDR1 is LNHDA and CDR2 is SQIVND (reference sequence). Trimming removed 3 bases at V and 2 bases at J, with 14 bases between. This CDR3 region has 15 residues. CDR3 in DNA: TGTGCCAGTAGTATCGCCCCCGGGGCGACCTACGAGCAGTACTTC. Its protein is CASSIAPGATYEQYF.

This chain links TRBV27 with TRBJ2-7; D unclear. Between the trimmed V and J ends, which lost 11 bases and 2 bases, there was a span of 19 bases. The CDR3 extends over 14 amino acids. In germline, CDR1 is MNHEY, CDR2 SMNVEV (reference sequence). The chain's CDR3 is CASKRVSPAYEQYF. The CDR3 bases are TGTGCCTCCAAACGAGTAAGTCCTGCCTACGAGCAGTACTTC.

This clone was detected only once. This chain joins TRBV2 and TRBJ2-7; 9 nucleotides align to TRBD2. The CDR3 extends over 15 amino acids. The V gene end was trimmed by 1 base and the J gene end by 4 bases; junction bases not matched to a gene: 5. Germline CDR1 is SNHLY and CDR2 is FYNNEI. CDR3 in DNA: TGTGCCAGCAGTGAAGGGTTAGCGGGAGTTTACGAGCAGTACTTC. Residues: CASSEGLAGVYEQYF.